The clone carrying this TCR beta chain has a single count. Antigen specificity is unknown. The V and J ends lost 11 bases and 5 bases respectively, with 13 bases between them. Looked up from germline, CDR1 is MDHEN and CDR2 is SYDVKM. The CDR3 is 12 amino acids. The data originate from a study of cytomegalovirus exposure and HLA in healthy donors. Looking at the study overall: The same platform was used for the 110 or so validation repertoires as for the roughly 730 first-cohort repertoires, as reported in a later analysis. Study-wide results and limits: It was around 160 TCR beta chains that were listed as cytomegalovirus-associated. Reports showed the classifier diagnosing cytomegalovirus status with high specificity and sensitivity. The finding came from a later analysis; first-cohort TCR clusters tended to co-occur in the 120 or so validation repertoires.

Clones were sequenced by immunoSEQ multiplex PCR, and TCRdb holds only the in-frame ones, with some missing. The table records about 150,000 clones, about 87% of them present only once. This chain connects TRBV28 to TRBJ1-5, with D tentatively TRBD1 (5 bases). The sequencing input was PBMCs. The receptor's source is a woman aged 25 to 39 in good health and CMV-seropositive. The CDR3 reads CAGKQADQPQHF. The CDR3 DNA reads TGTGCCGGGAAACAGGCGGATCAGCCCCAGCATTTT.